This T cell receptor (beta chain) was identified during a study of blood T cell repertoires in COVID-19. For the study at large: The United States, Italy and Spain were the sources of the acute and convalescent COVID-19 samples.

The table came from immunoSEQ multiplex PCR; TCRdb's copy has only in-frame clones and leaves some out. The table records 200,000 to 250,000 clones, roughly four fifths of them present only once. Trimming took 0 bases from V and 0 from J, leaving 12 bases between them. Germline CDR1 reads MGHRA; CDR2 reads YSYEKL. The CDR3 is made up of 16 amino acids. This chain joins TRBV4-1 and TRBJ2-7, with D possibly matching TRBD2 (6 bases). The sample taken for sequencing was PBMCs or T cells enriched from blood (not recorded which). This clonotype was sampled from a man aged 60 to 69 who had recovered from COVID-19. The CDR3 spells CASSQDSAGSSYEQYF. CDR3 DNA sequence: TGCGCCAGCAGCCAAGATTCGGCGGGGAGCTCCTACGAGCAGTACTTC.